Each of the 25 T cell receptor beta chains below was sequenced from the same sample in a study of T cells in localized non-small cell lung cancer. Libraries were prepared by immunoSEQ multiplex PCR; TCRdb keeps only in-frame clonotypes and omits some of them. This sample has about 82,000 clones, with over 60% found just once. The source was PBMCs, collected before any cancer treatment. Source of these receptors: a man between 40 and 75 years old with stage II squamous cell lung carcinoma.

V and J are TRBV4-2 and TRBJ2-1; D remains unclear. Deletions cut 1 base from V and 9 bases from J, with 4 bases between. This CDR3 is built from 11 residues. The V gene's germline CDR1 is LGHNA and CDR2 YNFKEQ. CDR3 coding DNA: TGTGCCAGCAGCCAAGCCGGTGAGCAGTTCTTC. It specifies CASSQAGEQFF.

The CDR3 DNA reads as TGTGCCAGCAGCTTAATCCTAGCGGGAGGGCCCGAGCAGTACTTC. Its translation: CASSLILAGGPEQYF. J is TRBJ2-7 and V is TRBV7-6; 12 nucleotides line up with TRBD2. This CDR3 is built from 15 residues. Germline CDR1 and CDR2: SGHVS and FNYEAQ. J gave up 6 bases and V 2 bases, and 5 bases lay outside the gene matches.

The chain recombines TRBV6-1 with TRBJ2-3; D uncertain. The V end lost 6 bases, the J end lost 0 bases, and 10 bases lay between the germline ends. The CDR3 contains 14 residues. Germline CDR1 and CDR2: MNHNS and SASEGT. The CDR3 here is CASSLLPSTDTQYF. In nucleotides, the CDR3 is TGTGCCAGCAGCCTTCTACCTAGCACAGATACGCAGTATTTT.

This chain links TRBV9 with TRBJ2-5; D possibly matches TRBD1 or TRBD2 (5 bases each). Germline CDR1 is SGDLS and CDR2 is YYNGEE. Trimming left V 3 bases short and J 5 bases short, with 17 bases between. There are 15 residues in the CDR3. CDR3 protein: CASSARDLEVETQYF. The CDR3, as DNA: TGTGCCAGCAGCGCGAGGGACCTGGAGGTGGAGACCCAGTACTTC.

The J gene is TRBJ1-1, the V gene TRBV2, with unresolved D. Germline lookup yields CDR1 SNHLY and CDR2 FYNNEI. The CDR3 runs 15 residues. Trimming shortened V by 0 bases and J by 1 base, and 9 bases separated the two germline ends. The CDR3: CASSEALRENTEAFF. DNA of the CDR3: TGTGCCAGCAGTGAAGCGCTTCGGGAGAACACTGAAGCTTTCTTT.

This clone has more than one count but fewer than ten. J is TRBJ1-6 and V is TRBV4-2; D uncertain. The ends were cut back, 0 bases at V and 4 bases at J, with 13 bases in the middle. Germline-derived CDR1 and CDR2 are LGHNA and YNFKEQ. The CDR3 consists of 17 residues. CDR3 DNA sequence: TGTGCCAGCAGCCAAGAGACCGGACGGCAATATAATTCACCCCTCCACTTT. Translation: CASSQETGRQYNSPLHF.

This sequence joins TRBV28 and TRBJ2-7; either TRBD1 or TRBD2 may supply D (6 bases each). V lost 7 bases and J lost 6, with 19 bases in between. The CDR3 has 14 amino acids. Germline-derived CDR1 and CDR2 are MDHEN and SYDVKM. The CDR3 sequence: CASIPGGAIREQYF. In DNA form, the CDR3 reads TGTGCCAGCATCCCCGGGGGCGCAATTCGCGAGCAGTACTTC.

This chain joins TRBV2 and TRBJ2-6; D possibly corresponds to TRBD2 (6 bases). Germline CDR1 and CDR2: SNHLY and FYNNEI. There are 16 residues in the CDR3. Trimming took off 6 bases at V and 0 bases at J, with 12 bases between the two ends. CDR3 DNA: TGTGCCAGCAGCGGCGGGGCCGTCTCTGGGGCCAACGTCCTGACTTTC. Protein: CASSGGAVSGANVLTF.

The J gene is TRBJ1-2, the V gene TRBV5-5; no clear D. This CDR3 region has 13 residues. V lost 1 base, J lost 4 bases, and 8 bases lay in between. Per germline, CDR1 SGHKS and CDR2 YYEKEE (reference sequence). CDR3 protein: CASSLLGSYGYTF. The CDR3 DNA is TGTGCCAGCAGCTTGTTGGGATCCTATGGCTACACCTTC.

The rearrangement joins TRBV29-1 to TRBJ1-2; 7 bases map to TRBD1. This CDR3 has 13 amino acids. From germline, CDR1 is SQVTM and CDR2 ANQGSEA. J gave up 7 bases and V 0 bases, and 5 bases lay outside the gene matches. In DNA, the CDR3 is TGCAGCGTTGAAGATCTTACAGGGGCTGGCTACACCTTC. Protein: CSVEDLTGAGYTF. The entire variable domain, with the rest obtained from reference TRBV29-1 and TRBJ1-2, is as follows: SAVISQKPSRDICQRGTSLTIQCQVDSQVTMMFWYRQQPGQSLTLIATANQGSEATYESGFVIDKFPISRPNLTFSTLTVSNMSPEDSSIYLCSVEDLTGAGYTFGSGTRLTVV.

The chain links TRBV9 to TRBJ2-6; D is unclear. V gave up 4 bases and J gave up 3 bases, with 8 bases separating them. CDR1 SGDLS and CDR2 YYNGEE come from the germline V gene. The CDR3 is 14 residues long. As DNA, the CDR3 is TGTGCCAGCAGCCCCTCCTTTGGGGCCAACGTCCTGACTTTC. This translates into CASSPSFGANVLTF. The entire variable domain, with the rest obtained from reference TRBV9 and TRBJ2-6, is as follows: DSGVTQTPKHLITATGQRVTLRCSPRSGDLSVYWYQQSLDQGLQFLIQYYNGEERAKGNILERFSAQQFPDLHSELNLSSLELGDSALYFCASSPSFGANVLTFGAGSRLTVL.

V is TRBV19 and J is TRBJ1-5, with 7 bases lining up with TRBD1. Germline CDR1 reads LNHDA; CDR2 reads SQIVND (reference sequence). The CDR3 consists of 15 residues. The V gene end was trimmed by 6 bases and the J gene end by 4 bases; junction bases not matched to a gene: 9. The CDR3 reads CASSQTGSVNQPQHF. CDR3 sequence (DNA): TGTGCCAGTAGCCAGACAGGGTCTGTAAATCAGCCCCAGCATTTT.

This clone was counted a single time. V is TRBV7-2 and J is TRBJ2-7; D perhaps matches TRBD2 (6 bases). The CDR3 has 14 residues. Germline V CDR1 and CDR2: SGHTA, FQGNSA. V lost 5 bases to trimming and J lost 2 bases, with 13 bases between them. For the CDR3, the DNA is TGTGCCAGCAGCCCCCCCGGCGGGACCTACGAGCAGTACTTC. Protein product: CASSPPGGTYEQYF.

The gene calls are TRBV2 and TRBJ2-7; 7 nucleotides line up with TRBD1. Germline-derived CDR1 and CDR2 are SNHLY and FYNNEI. The CDR3 is 15 residues long. Trimming took 5 bases from V and 0 from J; bases not matched to a gene: 7. CDR3 region: CASSYGQENSYEQYF. CDR3 in DNA: TGTGCCAGCAGTTACGGACAGGAGAACTCCTACGAGCAGTACTTC.

This clone was recorded many times. The chain uses TRBV7-9 and TRBJ1-6, with D maybe TRBD1 (5 bases). CDR3 size: 15 residues. Germline V gives CDR1 SEHNR, CDR2 FQNEAQ (reference sequence). Between the trimmed V and J ends, which lost 1 base and 9 bases, there was a span of 13 bases. CDR3 residues: CASSLDGQGASPLHF. The CDR3 DNA reads as TGTGCCAGCAGCTTAGATGGGCAGGGAGCTTCACCCCTCCACTTT.

The chain is built from TRBV28 and TRBJ2-7; D is perhaps TRBD1 (6 bases). Trimming took off 5 bases at V and 3 bases at J, with 14 bases between the two ends. CDR1 and CDR2 (germline): MDHEN, SYDVKM. The CDR3 runs to 14 residues. The CDR3 DNA reads TGTGCCAGCAGTCCGACCCACAGGGACTACGAGCAGTACTTC. Its translation is CASSPTHRDYEQYF.

The rearrangement links TRBV7-6 to TRBJ2-1; 10 bases fit TRBD2. This CDR3 is 17 amino acids long. Germline V gives CDR1 SGHVS, CDR2 FNYEAQ. V was clipped by 2 bases and J by 5 bases; unmatched bases: 9. The CDR3 coding sequence is TGTGCCAGCAGCTTACGGCCAGCGGGAGGGACACACAATGAGCAGTTCTTC. This gives the protein CASSLRPAGGTHNEQFF.

This clone was observed a handful of times. This chain connects TRBV7-9 to TRBJ1-3; 9 bases are shared with TRBD1. Germline CDR1 is SEHNR and CDR2 is FQNEAQ (reference sequence). V shed 5 bases and J 4 bases; nucleotides not matched to a gene: 9. This CDR3 comprises 16 residues. CDR3 region: CASSPPGQGPGNTIYF. The CDR3 DNA follows: TGTGCCAGCAGCCCTCCGGGACAGGGACCAGGAAACACCATATATTTT.

The chain joins TRBV7-9 to TRBJ1-3; D uncertain. The germline V gene has CDR1 SEHNR and CDR2 FQNEAQ (reference sequence). The CDR3 loop spans 13 amino acids. V was shortened by 6 bases and J by 0 bases, with 6 bases between the two germline ends. This CDR3 reads CASSQRSGNTIYF. The CDR3 region has the DNA TGTGCCAGCAGTCAGCGCTCTGGAAACACCATATATTTT.

The chain uses TRBV27 and TRBJ2-3; 8 nucleotides line up with TRBD2. Germline values: CDR1 MNHEY, CDR2 SMNVEV (reference sequence). The CDR3 contains 16 residues. Unmatched junction bases numbered 14, after V lost 5 bases and J lost 7 bases. CDR3 nucleotides: TGTGCCAGCAGTCGCTTTGGGACTAGGGGTTTGAATACGCAGTATTTT. Translated, it gives CASSRFGTRGLNTQYF.

The chain has TRBV4-2 and TRBJ1-5; D is perhaps TRBD1 (5 bases). This CDR3 has 15 residues. V was cut by 2 bases and J by 9 bases, with 17 bases left in between. CDR1 and CDR2 from the germline V gene are LGHNA and YNFKEQ. CDR3 protein: CASSQPGQPGAPQHF. Written as DNA, the CDR3 is TGTGCCAGCAGCCAACCGGGCCAACCCGGGGCGCCCCAGCATTTT.

This chain connects TRBV27 to TRBJ2-2; weak D call: TRBD2 (5 bases). The germline V gene has CDR1 MNHEY and CDR2 SMNVEV (reference sequence). V was trimmed by 3 bases and J by 1 base, leaving 9 bases between them. The CDR3 loop spans 15 amino acids. The CDR3 protein is CASSFGGLNTGELFF. The CDR3 nucleotides are TGTGCCAGCAGTTTCGGCGGGTTGAACACCGGGGAGCTGTTTTTT.

This clone has a handful of counts. The chain has TRBV2 and TRBJ1-1; 8 positions match TRBD1. This CDR3 is built from 14 residues. Germline V lookup: CDR1 SNHLY, CDR2 FYNNEI. V was pared by 7 bases and J by 7 bases, with 11 bases of the junction left unmatched. The CDR3 here is CASTVPTGAFEAFF. The CDR3, as DNA: TGTGCCAGCACAGTACCGACAGGGGCCTTTGAAGCTTTCTTT.

The J gene is TRBJ1-4, the V gene TRBV19; D is possibly TRBD1 (6 bases). V was shortened by 11 bases and J by 1 base, with 11 bases between the two germline ends. The germline CDR1 and CDR2 sequences are LNHDA and SQIVND (reference sequence). The CDR3 is 13 residues long. The CDR3 loop reads CAAGAGTNEKLFF. The CDR3 DNA sequence: TGTGCCGCGGGGGCGGGAACTAATGAAAAACTGTTTTTT. The full variable domain, its missing parts supplied by reference TRBV19 and TRBJ1-4, is DGGITQSPKYLFRKEGQNVTLSCEQNLNHDAMYWYRQDPGQGLRLIYYSQIVNDFQKGDIAEGYSVSREKKESFPLTVTSAQKNPTAFYLCAAGAGTNEKLFFGSGTQLSVL.

The chain employs TRBV7-2 and TRBJ1-1, with D uncertain. V was shortened by 4 bases and J by 0 bases, with 6 bases between the two germline ends. Germline lookup yields CDR1 SGHTA and CDR2 FQGNSA. This CDR3 has 13 residues. The CDR3, as DNA: TGTGCCAGCAGCTACTCGATGAACACTGAAGCTTTCTTT. It translates to CASSYSMNTEAFF.